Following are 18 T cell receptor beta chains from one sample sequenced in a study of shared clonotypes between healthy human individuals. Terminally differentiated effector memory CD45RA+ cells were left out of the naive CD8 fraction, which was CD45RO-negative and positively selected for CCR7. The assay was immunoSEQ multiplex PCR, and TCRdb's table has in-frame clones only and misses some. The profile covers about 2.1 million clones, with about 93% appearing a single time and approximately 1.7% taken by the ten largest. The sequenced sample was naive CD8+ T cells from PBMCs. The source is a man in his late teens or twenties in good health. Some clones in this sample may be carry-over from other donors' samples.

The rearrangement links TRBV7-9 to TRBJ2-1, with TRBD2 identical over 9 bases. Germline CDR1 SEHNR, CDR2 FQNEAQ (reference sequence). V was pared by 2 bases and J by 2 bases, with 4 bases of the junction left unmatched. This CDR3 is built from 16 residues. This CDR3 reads CASSLLAGKTYNEQFF. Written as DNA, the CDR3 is TGTGCCAGCAGCTTACTAGCGGGAAAGACCTACAATGAGCAGTTCTTC.

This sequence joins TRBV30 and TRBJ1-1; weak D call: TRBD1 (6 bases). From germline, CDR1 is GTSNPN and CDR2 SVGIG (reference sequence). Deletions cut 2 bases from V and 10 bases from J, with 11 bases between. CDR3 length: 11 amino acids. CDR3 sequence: CAWSLGGSAFF. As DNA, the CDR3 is TGTGCCTGGAGTTTGGGGGGCTCAGCTTTCTTT.

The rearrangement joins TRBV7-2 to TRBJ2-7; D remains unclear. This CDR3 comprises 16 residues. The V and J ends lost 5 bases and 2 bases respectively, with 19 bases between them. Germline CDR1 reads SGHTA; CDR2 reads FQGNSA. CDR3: CASSEETTESTYEQYF. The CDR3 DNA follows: TGTGCCAGCAGCGAAGAGACGACGGAATCAACCTACGAGCAGTACTTC.

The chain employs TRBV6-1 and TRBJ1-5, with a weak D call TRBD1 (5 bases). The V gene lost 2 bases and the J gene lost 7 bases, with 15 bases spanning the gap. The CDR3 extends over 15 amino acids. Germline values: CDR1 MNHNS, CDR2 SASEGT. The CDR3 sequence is CASSEPGLREQPQHF. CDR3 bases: TGTGCCAGCAGTGAACCGGGTCTCAGGGAGCAGCCCCAGCATTTT.

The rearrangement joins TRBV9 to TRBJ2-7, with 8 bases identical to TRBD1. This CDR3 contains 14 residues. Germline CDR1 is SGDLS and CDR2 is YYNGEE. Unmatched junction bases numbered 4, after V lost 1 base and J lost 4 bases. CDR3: CASSVFDRGYEQYF. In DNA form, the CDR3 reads TGTGCCAGCAGCGTATTTGACAGGGGTTACGAGCAGTACTTC.

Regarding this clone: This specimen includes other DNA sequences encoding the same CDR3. In nucleotides, the CDR3 is TGTGCCAGCAGCGTAGCGGGTACAACTAATGAAAAACTGTTTTTT. This codes for CASSVAGTTNEKLFF. V gene TRBV9 combines with J gene TRBJ1-4; D is undetermined. Germline V gene data show CDR1 as SGDLS and CDR2 as YYNGEE. This CDR3 is 15 amino acids long. V lost 0 bases and J lost 0, with 6 bases in between.

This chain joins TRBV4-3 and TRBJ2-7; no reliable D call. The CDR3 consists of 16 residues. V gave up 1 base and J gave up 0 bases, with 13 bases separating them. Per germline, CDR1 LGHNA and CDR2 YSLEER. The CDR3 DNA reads TGCGCCAGCAGCCAAGGCTCGCAGGTTAGCTCCTACGAGCAGTACTTC. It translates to CASSQGSQVSSYEQYF.

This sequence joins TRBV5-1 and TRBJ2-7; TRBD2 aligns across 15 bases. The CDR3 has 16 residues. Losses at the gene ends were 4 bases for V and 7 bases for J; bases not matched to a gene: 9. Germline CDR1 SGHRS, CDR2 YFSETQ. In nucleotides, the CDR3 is TGCGCCAGCAGCCGGGGACTAGCGGGAGGAAATGAAGAGCAGTACTTC. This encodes CASSRGLAGGNEEQYF.

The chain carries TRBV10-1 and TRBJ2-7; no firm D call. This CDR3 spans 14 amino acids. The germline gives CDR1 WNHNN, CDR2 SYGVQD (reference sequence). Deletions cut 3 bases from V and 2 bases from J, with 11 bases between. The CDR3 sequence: CASSDGPLAYEQYF. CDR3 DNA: TGCGCCAGCAGTGATGGCCCCTTGGCCTACGAGCAGTACTTC.

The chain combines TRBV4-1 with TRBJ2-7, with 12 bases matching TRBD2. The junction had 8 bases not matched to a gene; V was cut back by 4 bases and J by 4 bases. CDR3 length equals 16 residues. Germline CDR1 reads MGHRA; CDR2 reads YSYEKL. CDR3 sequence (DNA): TGCGCCAGCAGCCCACCCCTGACTAGCGGGAGATACGAGCAGTACTTC. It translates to CASSPPLTSGRYEQYF.

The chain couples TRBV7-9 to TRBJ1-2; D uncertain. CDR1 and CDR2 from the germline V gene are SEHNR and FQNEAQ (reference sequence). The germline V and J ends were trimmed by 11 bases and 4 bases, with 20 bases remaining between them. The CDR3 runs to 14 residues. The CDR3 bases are TGTGCCTATAACAAGTGGACGGACCCCTATGGCTACACCTTC. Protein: CAYNKWTDPYGYTF.

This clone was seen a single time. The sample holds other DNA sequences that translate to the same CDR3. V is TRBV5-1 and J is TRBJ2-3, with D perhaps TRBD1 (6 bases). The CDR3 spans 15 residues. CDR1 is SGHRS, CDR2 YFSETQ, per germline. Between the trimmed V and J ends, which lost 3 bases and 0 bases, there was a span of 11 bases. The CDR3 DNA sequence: TGCGCCAGCAGCTCCGGACAGTTTAGCACAGATACGCAGTATTTT. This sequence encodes CASSSGQFSTDTQYF.

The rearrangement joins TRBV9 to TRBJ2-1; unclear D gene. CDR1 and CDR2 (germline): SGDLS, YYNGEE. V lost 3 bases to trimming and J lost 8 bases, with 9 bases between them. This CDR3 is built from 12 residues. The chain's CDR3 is CASSGLADEQFF. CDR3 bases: TGTGCCAGCAGCGGACTTGCAGATGAGCAGTTCTTC. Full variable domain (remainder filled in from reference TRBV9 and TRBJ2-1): DSGVTQTPKHLITATGQRVTLRCSPRSGDLSVYWYQQSLDQGLQFLIQYYNGEERAKGNILERFSAQQFPDLHSELNLSSLELGDSALYFCASSGLADEQFFGPGTRLTVL.

The CDR3: CASRTGTGELFF. The CDR3 coding sequence is TGTGCCAGCAGAACGGGCACCGGGGAGCTGTTTTTT. The chain has TRBV6-5 and TRBJ2-2, with D hard to call. In germline, CDR1 is MNHEY, CDR2 SVGAGI. This CDR3 has 12 residues. V gave up 6 bases and J gave up 4 bases, with 6 bases separating them.

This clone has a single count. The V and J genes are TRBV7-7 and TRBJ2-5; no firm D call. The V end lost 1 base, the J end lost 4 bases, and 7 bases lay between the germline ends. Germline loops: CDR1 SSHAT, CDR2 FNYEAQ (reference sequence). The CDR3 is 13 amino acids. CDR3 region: CASSLGPIETQYF. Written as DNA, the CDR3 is TGTGCCAGCAGCTTAGGGCCTATAGAGACCCAGTACTTC.

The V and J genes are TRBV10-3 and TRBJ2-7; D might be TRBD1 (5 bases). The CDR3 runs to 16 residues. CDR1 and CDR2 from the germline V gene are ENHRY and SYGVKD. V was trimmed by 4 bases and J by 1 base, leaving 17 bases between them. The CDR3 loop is CAISVFRQNLSYEQYF. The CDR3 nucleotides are TGTGCCATCAGTGTATTTAGACAGAACCTATCCTACGAGCAGTACTTC.

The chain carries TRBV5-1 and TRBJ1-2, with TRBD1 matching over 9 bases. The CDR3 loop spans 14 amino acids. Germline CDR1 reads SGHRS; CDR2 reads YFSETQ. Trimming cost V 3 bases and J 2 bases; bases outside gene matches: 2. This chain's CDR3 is CASSSTGGNYGYTF. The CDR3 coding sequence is TGCGCCAGCAGCTCGACAGGGGGGAACTATGGCTACACCTTC.

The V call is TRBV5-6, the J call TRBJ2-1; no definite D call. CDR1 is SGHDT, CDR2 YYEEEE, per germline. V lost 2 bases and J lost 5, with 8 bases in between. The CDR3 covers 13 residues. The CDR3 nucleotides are TGTGCCAGCAGCTTATCTATAAACAATGAGCAGTTCTTC. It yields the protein CASSLSINNEQFF.